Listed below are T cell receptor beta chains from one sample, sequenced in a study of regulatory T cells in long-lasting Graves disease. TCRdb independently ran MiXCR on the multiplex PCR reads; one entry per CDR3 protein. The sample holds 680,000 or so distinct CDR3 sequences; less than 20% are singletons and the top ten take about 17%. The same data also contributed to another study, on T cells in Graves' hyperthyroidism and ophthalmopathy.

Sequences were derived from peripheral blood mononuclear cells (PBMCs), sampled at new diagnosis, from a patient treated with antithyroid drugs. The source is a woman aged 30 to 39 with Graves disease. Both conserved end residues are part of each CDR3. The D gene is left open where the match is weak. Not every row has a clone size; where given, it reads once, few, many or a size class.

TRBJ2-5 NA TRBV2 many CASSGGLLRETQYF TGTGCCAGCAGCGGCGGACTACTACGAGAGACCCAGTACTTC
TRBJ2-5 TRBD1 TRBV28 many CASTLLAKGASETQYF TGTGCCAGCACCTTACTTGCGAAGGGGGCGTCAGAGACCCAGTACTTC
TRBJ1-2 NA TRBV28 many CASSLILTIYGYTF TGTGCCAGCAGTTTAATCTTGACGATCTATGGCTACACCTTC
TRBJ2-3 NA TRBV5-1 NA CASSGGTTDTQYF TGCGCCAGCAGCGGCGGGACCACAGATACGCAGTATTTT
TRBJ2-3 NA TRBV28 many CASRFRGDTQYF TGTGCCAGTCGTTTCCGCGGAGATACGCAGTATTTT
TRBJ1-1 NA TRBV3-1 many CASSRPDSEAFF TGTGCCAGCAGCCGGCCCGACAGTGAAGCTTTCTTT
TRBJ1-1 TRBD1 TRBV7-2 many CASSSSPDRGVDAFF TGTGCCAGCAGCTCCTCCCCGGACAGGGGAGTTGATGCTTTCTTT
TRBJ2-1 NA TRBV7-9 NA CASSLVVLFYNEQFF TGTGCCAGCAGCTTGGTGGTCCTCTTCTACAATGAGCAGTTCTTC
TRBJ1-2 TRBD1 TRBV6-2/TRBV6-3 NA CAGSGTDYTF TGTGCCGGCAGTGGGACAGACTACACCTTC
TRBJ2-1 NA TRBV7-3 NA CASSLRGSAAYNEQFF TGTGCCAGCAGCTTAAGAGGTTCCGCGGCCTACAATGAGCAGTTCTTC
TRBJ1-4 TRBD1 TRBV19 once CASTNQGASVNEKLFF TGTGCCAGTACCAATCAGGGGGCTTCGGTTAATGAAAAACTGTTTTTT
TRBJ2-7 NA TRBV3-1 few CASSARDLSYEQYF TGTGCCAGCAGCGCCCGGGACCTTTCCTACGAGCAGTACTTC
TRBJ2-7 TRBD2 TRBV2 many CALHRDASKRVGSGSYEQYF TGTGCCCTCCACCGCGACGCCAGTAAGAGAGTGGGTAGCGGGAGTTACGAGCAGTACTTC
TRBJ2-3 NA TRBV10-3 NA CASGTLATQYF TGTGCCAGCGGGACGTTGGCTACGCAGTATTTT
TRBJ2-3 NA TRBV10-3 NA CAISEGGGRSYTGTQYF TGTGCCATCAGTGAAGGTGGAGGGCGATCGTACACAGGTACGCAGTATTTT
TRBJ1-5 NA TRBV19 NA CASSIKGGIYQPQHF TGTGCCAGTAGTATAAAGGGGGGAATTTATCAGCCCCAGCATTTT
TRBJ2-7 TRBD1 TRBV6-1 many CASSPGTGINYEQYF TGTGCCAGCAGCCCCGGGACAGGGATTAACTACGAGCAGTACTTC
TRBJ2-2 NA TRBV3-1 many CASSRTGNTGELFF TGTGCCAGCAGCCGGACGGGCAACACCGGGGAGCTGTTTTTT
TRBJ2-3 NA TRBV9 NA CASSVGQWVGPDTQYF TGTGCCAGCAGCGTAGGGCAATGGGTCGGCCCAGATACGCAGTATTTT
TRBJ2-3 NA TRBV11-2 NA CASSLGIPSTDTQYF TGTGCCAGCAGCTTAGGCATCCCTAGCACAGATACGCAGTATTTT
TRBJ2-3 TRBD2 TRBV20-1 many CSAIAGLNTDTQYF TGCAGTGCCATAGCGGGATTGAACACAGATACGCAGTATTTT
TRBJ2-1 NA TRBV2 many CASSAIPLGDTSNEQFF TGTGCCAGCAGTGCCATACCTTTGGGGGACACGAGCAATGAGCAGTTCTTC
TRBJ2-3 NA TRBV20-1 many CSAAALGSHTDTQYF TGCAGTGCTGCTGCTCTTGGATCCCACACAGATACGCAGTATTTT
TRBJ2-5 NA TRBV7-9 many CASSSGGTAQYF TGTGCCAGCAGCTCTGGGGGAACGGCCCAGTACTTC
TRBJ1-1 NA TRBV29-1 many CSAGHWNTEAFF TGCAGCGCCGGACATTGGAACACTGAAGCTTTCTTT
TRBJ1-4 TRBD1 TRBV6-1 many CASGLQGEKLFF TGTGCCAGCGGCCTACAGGGGGAAAAACTGTTTTTT